What follows describes a single TCR beta chain. Its antigen is still unknown. CDR1 MNHEY and CDR2 SMNVEV come from the germline V gene (reference sequence). CDR3 size: 15 residues. V lost 3 bases to trimming and J lost 2 bases, with 12 bases between them. The data stem from a study of OX40 agonist ivuxolimab in advanced cancers. Study as a whole: Every patient in dose escalation had hepatocellular carcinoma, melanoma, renal cell or head and neck cancer.

General study points: Still undetermined is the antigen specificity of the expanded peripheral T cells. CD4+ and CD8+ blood T cells expanded clonally by week 6 at 0.1 to 3.0 mg/kg. Low clonal expansion, among the lowest seen, marked partial responders at 0.1-3.0 mg/kg.

The method was immunoSEQ multiplex PCR; TCRdb's version includes in-frame clones alone and lacks a portion of them. The sample lists about 62,000 clones; approximately 88% were seen once. V gene TRBV27 combines with J gene TRBJ2-3; no definite D call. This clonotype originated in an adult with an advanced solid tumor such as melanoma, head and neck, liver or kidney cancer. The starting material was CD4+ or CD8+ T cells sorted from blood, obtained in a trial of the OX40 agonist ivuxolimab. CDR3: CASSFRFPFTDTQYF. The CDR3 DNA sequence: TGTGCCAGCAGTTTCCGCTTTCCTTTCACAGATACGCAGTATTTT.